These T cell receptor beta chains were read from a single sample in a study of control samples from healthy donors and cancer patients. The repertoire was sequenced with immunoSEQ multiplex PCR; TCRdb's copy has only in-frame clones and lacks some. The sample shows about 180,000 clones, 91% of them seen only once. Specimen: blood. The receptors were gathered from a woman aged 40 to 50 in good health. The conserved cysteine and the conserved F or W are not part of the CDR3 here. The size entry is marked missing in some rows and otherwise reads once, few, many or a size class.

size	V	J	CDR3
-	TRBV4-1	TRBJ2-5	ASSQEGGLAGGQETQY
-	TRBV21-1	TRBJ2-1	ASSKKGTPSSYNEQF
-	TRBV14	TRBJ2-3	ASSKPGLAGGPGTQY
-	TRBV5-6	TRBJ2-3	ASSLAGDTQY
once	TRBV7-9	TRBJ2-3	ASSSLAGATDTQY
few	TRBV13	TRBJ1-6	ASSLGTGRSLH
once	TRBV7-9	TRBJ2-7	ASGRGNEQY
-	TRBV6-4	TRBJ2-5	ASRRETQY
-	TRBV7-2	TRBJ1-1	ASSLDRAEAF
-	TRBV6-6	TRBJ1-6	ASKRAEDSPLH
-	TRBV3-1/TRBV3-2	TRBJ2-1	ASSIRDRDNEQF
-	TRBV5-1	TRBJ2-5	ASSLAGASQETQY
-	TRBV4-2	TRBJ2-5	ASSQGSGQETQY
-	TRBV6-5	TRBJ1-5	ASSAGTGDQPQH
-	TRBV27	TRBJ2-7	ASSFGNEQY
-	TRBV18	TRBJ1-2	ASSPEQGNGYT
few	TRBV13	TRBJ2-1	ASSLSQTSDEQF
-	TRBV19	TRBJ2-3	ASSMGLRTDTQY
few	TRBV6-5	TRBJ1-5	ASRPPIDQPQH
few	TRBV11-1	TRBJ2-7	ASSRDSYEQY
-	TRBV11-2	TRBJ2-1	ASSSGQLNEQF
-	TRBV20-1	TRBJ1-6	SAGGTDSYNSPLH
-	TRBV5-1	TRBJ1-2	ASSAGTTNYGYT
once	TRBV6-5	TRBJ1-3	ASSYTQTHTIY
-	TRBV10-2	TRBJ2-3	ASSLTSGGTDTQY
-	TRBV5-6	TRBJ2-7	ASSEGTSYEQY
few	TRBV9	TRBJ1-1	ASSAETLAEAF
-	TRBV7-2	TRBJ1-4	ASSLSEKLF
-	TRBV6-5	TRBJ1-1	ASSYTEGRTEAF
-	TRBV9	TRBJ1-6	ASSPGGSSPLH
-	TRBV18	TRBJ1-2	ASSPDRGIWDGYT
-	TRBV5-1	TRBJ1-2	ASSLGPGSVGGYT
-	TRBV3-1/TRBV3-2	TRBJ1-2	ASSPGARGYT
-	TRBV18	TRBJ2-1	ASSRGTGSYNEQF
-	TRBV18	TRBJ1-5	ASSPSPNQPQH
-	TRBV2	TRBJ2-2	ASSPGRANTGELF
few	TRBV2	TRBJ2-2	ASSGRGSGELF
-	TRBV10-1	TRBJ2-1	ASSGGRGGTSGWSAYNEQF
-	TRBV2	TRBJ1-1	ASSEVGANTEAF
-	TRBV7-2	TRBJ2-7	ASSLTGYAYEQY
-	TRBV5-8	TRBJ1-2	ASSPGWDRGLGYT